These T cell receptor beta chains were read from a single sample in a study of PD-L1 blockade in urothelial cancer. TCRdb's table, derived via immunoSEQ multiplex PCR, lists solely in-frame clones and lacks some. Altogether 50,000 or so clones are present, 86% being singletons, with the ten largest covering approximately 21%. The material was PBMCs, obtained around atezolizumab (anti-PD-L1) treatment. The receptors here all came from a man between 60 and 75 years old with urothelial cancer. CDR3s include the opening cysteine and the closing phenylalanine or tryptophan. Fields, in order: V gene, clone size, D gene, J gene, CDR3 DNA, CDR3 protein. D genes are given only for firm matches. A row's size may be missing; if present it is once, few, many or a size class.

TRBV6-4	-	-	TRBJ2-6	TGTGCCAGACAAGGCAGGGCACAGCCTGGGGCCAACGTCCTGACTTTC	CARQGRAQPGANVLTF
TRBV2	-	TRBD1	TRBJ2-7	TGTGCCAGCAGTTGGACAGGGGACTACGAGCAGTACTTC	CASSWTGDYEQYF
TRBV7-2	-	-	TRBJ1-2	TGTGCCAGCAGCAATCCCACGGACTATGGCTACACCTTC	CASSNPTDYGYTF
TRBV6-4	-	TRBD1	TRBJ2-1	TGTGCCAGCGCCAGACAGGGAGCTTTCTACAATGAGCAGTTCTTC	CASARQGAFYNEQFF
TRBV2	-	-	TRBJ1-3	TGTGCCAGCAGGGGGATTGGGACTATCCGGAACACCATATATTTT	CASRGIGTIRNTIYF
TRBV6-1	-	-	TRBJ2-7	TGTGCCAGCCGGTGGAGTGGGCAGTACTTC	CASRWSGQYF
TRBV6-4	-	-	TRBJ1-6	TGTGCCAGCAGTGACACAGGCCTGTATAATTCACCCCTCCACTTT	CASSDTGLYNSPLHF
TRBV5-1	-	-	TRBJ1-6	TGCGCCAGCAGCTTGAGTGGAGAGATCGGTAATTCACCCCTCCACTTT	CASSLSGEIGNSPLHF
TRBV7-9	-	-	TRBJ2-2	TGTGCCAGCAGCTTAGATCGGGGGATGAACACCGGGGAGCTGTTTTTT	CASSLDRGMNTGELFF
TRBV28	once	-	TRBJ1-1	TGTGCCAGCAGTTTCCTGGGGGCCGAGAACACTGAAGCTTTCTTT	CASSFLGAENTEAFF
TRBV15	-	TRBD1	TRBJ1-5	TGTGCCACGGAGGACAGGCAGGGAAGCAATCAGCCCCAGCATTTT	CATEDRQGSNQPQHF
TRBV6-1	once	-	TRBJ1-5	TGTGCCAGCAGTGGGGCAGTTAGCAATCAGCCCCAGCATTTT	CASSGAVSNQPQHF
TRBV7-2	-	TRBD1	TRBJ1-1	TGTGCCAGCAGCTCTATCGGACAGGGGGCTAGGGGGGGCACTGAAGCTTTCTTT	CASSSIGQGARGGTEAFF
TRBV27	once	-	TRBJ2-3	TGTGCCAGCAGTCTTTCCCCTAGAACTCCAGATACGCAGTATTTT	CASSLSPRTPDTQYF
TRBV5-1	-	TRBD1	TRBJ2-1	TGCGCCAGCAGCCACCGGGACAGGTCCTCCTACAATGAGCAGTTCTTC	CASSHRDRSSYNEQFF
TRBV19	-	-	TRBJ1-4	TGTGCCAGTAGTCGGCAGGAAACAACTAATGAAAAACTGTTTTTT	CASSRQETTNEKLFF
TRBV2	-	TRBD1	TRBJ2-5	TGTGCCAGCAGTCTTGGACAGGCAGAGACCCAGTACTTC	CASSLGQAETQYF
TRBV10-1	-	TRBD2	TRBJ2-2	TGCGCCAGCAAAGCGGGAGCCGGTACCGGGGAGCTGTTTTTT	CASKAGAGTGELFF
TRBV7-2	-	TRBD2	TRBJ2-3	TGTGCCAGCAGCTTAGATCTTTGGCGGGAGGGGGCAGATACGCAGTATTTT	CASSLDLWREGADTQYF
TRBV19	-	-	TRBJ2-2	TGTGCCAGTAGTATGGGAGCGAACACCGGGGAGCTGTTTTTT	CASSMGANTGELFF
TRBV7-2	-	-	TRBJ2-7	TGTGCCAGCAGCTCTTTCAACCCCGGCTACGAGCAGTACTTC	CASSSFNPGYEQYF
TRBV15	-	TRBD2	TRBJ2-7	TGTGCCACCAGGAGCGGGGGCCAAAACCCTTCCGCCTACGAGCAGTACTTC	CATRSGGQNPSAYEQYF
TRBV5-6	-	TRBD1	TRBJ1-4	TGTGCCAGCAGCTTAGGGGGCGGGTCTAATGAAAAACTGTTTTTT	CASSLGGGSNEKLFF
TRBV5-8	-	-	TRBJ2-5	TGTGCCAGCAGCCCCATTGAGGACAGTCAAGAGACCCAGTACTTC	CASSPIEDSQETQYF
TRBV14	-	-	TRBJ2-1	TGTGCCAGCAGCTCCTCACTACTCAATGAGCAGTTCTTC	CASSSSLLNEQFF
TRBV7-2	few	-	TRBJ2-3	TGTGCCAGCAGCTTAGGATTGACTGGGACAGATACGCAGTATTTT	CASSLGLTGTDTQYF
TRBV2	-	-	TRBJ1-2	TGTGCCAGCAGAGACGGCGGAGTGCCTTATGGCTACACCTTC	CASRDGGVPYGYTF
TRBV11-1	once	TRBD2	TRBJ2-2	TGTGCCAGCACGAGCGGGAGTTTTACCGGGGAGCTGTTTTTT	CASTSGSFTGELFF
TRBV5-1	-	-	TRBJ1-4	TGCGCCAGCAGCTTTGGGGGGGGGATCCTCACTAATGAAAAACTGTTTTTT	CASSFGGGILTNEKLFF
TRBV19	-	-	TRBJ1-5	TGTGCCAGTAGTATGGGAGGGCTCGGCAATCAGCCCCAGCATTTT	CASSMGGLGNQPQHF
TRBV12-5	-	TRBD1	TRBJ1-5	TGTGCTAGTGGACAGGGGGCGCGCCCCAATCAGCCCCAGCATTTT	CASGQGARPNQPQHF
TRBV5-1	-	-	TRBJ2-3	TGCGCCAGCAGCTTGGGGCTAGCAGCAGATACGCAGTATTTT	CASSLGLAADTQYF
TRBV4-1	once	TRBD2	TRBJ2-3	TGCGCCAGCAGCCAAGAATCGAGTCTAGCGGGGACTGTCACAGATACGCAGTATTTT	CASSQESSLAGTVTDTQYF
TRBV27	-	-	TRBJ2-2	TGTGCCAGCAGTCTCAGGGTCCGGCGTGCCGGGGAGCTGTTTTTT	CASSLRVRRAGELFF